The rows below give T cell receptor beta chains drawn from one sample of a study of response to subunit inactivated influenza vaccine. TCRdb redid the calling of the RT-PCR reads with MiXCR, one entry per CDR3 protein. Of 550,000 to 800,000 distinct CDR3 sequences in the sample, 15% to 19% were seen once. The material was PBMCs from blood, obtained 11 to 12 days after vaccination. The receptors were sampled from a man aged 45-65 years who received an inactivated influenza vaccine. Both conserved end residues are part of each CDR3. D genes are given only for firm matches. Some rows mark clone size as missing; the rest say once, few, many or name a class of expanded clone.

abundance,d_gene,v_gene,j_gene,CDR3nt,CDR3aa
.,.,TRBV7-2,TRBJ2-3,TGTGCCAGCAGCTTCCTCCCAGATACGCAGTATTTT,CASSFLPDTQYF
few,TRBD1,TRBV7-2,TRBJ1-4,TGTGCCAGCGGACAGGGACCAACTAATGAAAAACTGTTTTTT,CASGQGPTNEKLFF
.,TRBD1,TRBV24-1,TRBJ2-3,TGTGCCACCAGTGACGGAAGGACAGGGGAACCAGATACGCAGTATTTT,CATSDGRTGEPDTQYF
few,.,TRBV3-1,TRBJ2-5,TGTGCCAGCAGCCAAGATGAGAAGACCCAGTACTTC,CASSQDEKTQYF
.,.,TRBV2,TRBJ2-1,TGTGCCAGCAGTGGTCCCGCCTCCTTCAATGAGCAGTTCTTC,CASSGPASFNEQFF
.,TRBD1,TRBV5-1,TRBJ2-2,TGCGCCAGCAGCTTGGCCCCTGGGACAGGGGCGAACACCGGGGAGCTGTTTTTT,CASSLAPGTGANTGELFF
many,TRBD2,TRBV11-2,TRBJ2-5,TGTGCCAGCAGCTTAGTACTAGCGGGAGGGCCCTCGGGGGAGACCCAGTACTTC,CASSLVLAGGPSGETQYF
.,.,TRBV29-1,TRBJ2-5,TGCAGCGTTGAGGCTAGCGTGACCCAGTACTTC,CSVEASVTQYF
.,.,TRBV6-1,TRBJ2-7,TGTGCCAGCAGTCCACGCTGGGGGACCTACGAGCAGTACTTC,CASSPRWGTYEQYF
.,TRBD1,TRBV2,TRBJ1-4,TGTGCCAGCAGAATGGCAGGGGGAGCGACTAATGAAAAACTGTTTTTT,CASRMAGGATNEKLFF
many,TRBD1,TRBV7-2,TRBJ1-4,TGTGCCAGCAGCTCAGCCGGGAAGATATCGGGACAGAGTGTTTTT,CASSSAGKISGQSVF
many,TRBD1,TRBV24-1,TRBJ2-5,TGTGCCACCAGTGATGGGAGACAGGGTGAGACCCAGTACTTC,CATSDGRQGETQYF
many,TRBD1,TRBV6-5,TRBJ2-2,TGTGCCAGCAGTTACTCGATGGGAAAGGGGGCGCAGCTGTTTTTT,CASSYSMGKGAQLFF
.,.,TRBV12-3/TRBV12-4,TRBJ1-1,TGTGCCAGCAGTTTTTTGGGTGGTGAAGCTTTCTTT,CASSFLGGEAFF
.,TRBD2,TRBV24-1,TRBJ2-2,TGTGCCACCGCTAGTAGCGGGAGGGCCTTTCTCGGGGAGCTGTTTTTT,CATASSGRAFLGELFF
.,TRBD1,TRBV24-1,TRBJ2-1,TGTGCCACCAGTGAGACAGGGGGCGTACCCTACAATGAGCAGTTCTTC,CATSETGGVPYNEQFF
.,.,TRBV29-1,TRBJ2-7,TGCAGCGTTGAAGATCTAGGGGGGTTGGGCTCCTACGAGCAGTACTTC,CSVEDLGGLGSYEQYF
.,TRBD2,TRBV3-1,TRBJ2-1,TGTGCCAGTGGTTTGGCACTAGCGGGAGGGGGAAATGAGCAGTTCTTC,CASGLALAGGGNEQFF
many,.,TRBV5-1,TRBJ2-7,TGCGCCAGCAGCTTGGTTCGCGTTAATGACGAGCAGTACTTC,CASSLVRVNDEQYF
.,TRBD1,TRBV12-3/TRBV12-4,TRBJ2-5,TGTGCCAGCAGACGGACAGGGGGCCGGCAAGAGACCCAGTACTTC,CASRRTGGRQETQYF
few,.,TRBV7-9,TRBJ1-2,TGTGCCAGCAGCTTACAGGGAGATAGTGGCTACACCTTC,CASSLQGDSGYTF
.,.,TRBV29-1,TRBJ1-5,TGCAGCGCCGGACATACCAATCAGCCCCAGCATTTT,CSAGHTNQPQHF
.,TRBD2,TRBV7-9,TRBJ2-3,TGTGCCAGCAGCTTAGGAGGGACTAGCCGAAGCACAGATACGCAGTATTTT,CASSLGGTSRSTDTQYF
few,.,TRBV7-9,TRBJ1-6,TGTGCCAGCAGCTTTTCCGGAGCCAGCCGGGATTCACCCCTCCACTTT,CASSFSGASRDSPLHF
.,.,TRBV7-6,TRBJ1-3,TGTGCCAGCAGCTTAGTGGGTCATCTCGGTTTT,CASSLVGHLGF
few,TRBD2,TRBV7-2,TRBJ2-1,TGTGCCAGCAGCTTAGGGCGGCTAGCGGGGGCCAACGGCAATGAGCAGTTCTTC,CASSLGRLAGANGNEQFF
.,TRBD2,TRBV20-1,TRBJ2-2,TGCAGTGCTTCCCCCCCAGCGGGGGTTACCGGGGAGCTGTTTTTT,CSASPPAGVTGELFF
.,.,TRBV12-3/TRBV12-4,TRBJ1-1,TGTGCCAGCAGAACACTTAGCACTGAAGCTTTCTTT,CASRTLSTEAFF
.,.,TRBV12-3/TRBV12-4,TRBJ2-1,TGTGCCAGCAGTCTTCAGAGTGGATACAATGAGCAGTTCTTC,CASSLQSGYNEQFF